The clone carrying this T cell receptor beta chain has just a few counts. The CDR3 sequence is 14 residues long. V gave up 4 bases and J gave up 3 bases; unmatched junction bases: 6. Germline assignment: CDR1 SGHRS and CDR2 YFSETQ. These data are taken from a study of T-cell reconstitution after alpha-beta-depleted transplantation in children. Preparation of the TCRbeta library involved a method that used unique molecular identifiers. A single record per CDR3 protein comes from TCRdb applying MiXCR to the PCR reads. Of roughly 500,000 distinct CDR3 sequences detected, around 12% appear once; the ten largest clones hold around 6.1%.

The chain couples TRBV5-1 to TRBJ2-7; 8 bases match TRBD1. The sequence came from a human donor who donated a stem cell graft to a child with combined immunodeficiency. The material sequenced was PBMCs from the stem cell graft donor, taken from the stem cell graft. In DNA form, the CDR3 reads TGCGCCAGCAGCCAAACCGACAGGGGCTACGAGCAGTACTTC. As protein: CASSQTDRGYEQYF.